Given below is one T cell receptor beta chain in context. Its target is not known. These data originate in a study of cytomegalovirus exposure and HLA in healthy donors. Study results and limitations: One later analysis, an examination of the 90 to 150 validation repertoires, found that first-cohort TCR clusters tended to co-occur in them. Researchers catalogued about 150 TCR beta chains as cytomegalovirus-associated.

CDR1 and CDR2 (germline): SGDLS, YYNGEE. V lost 4 bases, J lost 6 bases, and 12 bases stayed unmatched. This CDR3 spans 16 amino acids. Assay used: immunoSEQ multiplex PCR; TCRdb lists only in-frame clones, some missing. The sample shows about 240,000 clones, around nine tenths of them seen only once. The chain couples TRBV9 to TRBJ2-3; the match to TRBD1 covers 9 bases. This receptor was obtained from a man between 18 and 35 years old in good health and CMV-seronegative. Sequencing was performed on PBMCs. CDR3 protein: CASSPGQGIQPDTQYF. CDR3 coding DNA: TGTGCCAGCAGCCCGGGACAGGGAATTCAACCCGATACGCAGTATTTT.